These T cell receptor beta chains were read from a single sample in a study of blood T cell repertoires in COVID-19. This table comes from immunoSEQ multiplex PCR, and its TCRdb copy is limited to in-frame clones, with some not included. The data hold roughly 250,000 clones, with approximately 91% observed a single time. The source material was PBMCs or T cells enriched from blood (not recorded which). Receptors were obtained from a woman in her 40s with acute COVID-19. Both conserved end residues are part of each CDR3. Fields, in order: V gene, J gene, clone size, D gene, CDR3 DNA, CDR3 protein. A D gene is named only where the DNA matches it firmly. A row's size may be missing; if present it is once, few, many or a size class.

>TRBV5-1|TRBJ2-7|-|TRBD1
TGCGCCAGCAGCTTGACCGGACAGGGAGCGGTCGAGCAGTACTTC
CASSLTGQGAVEQYF
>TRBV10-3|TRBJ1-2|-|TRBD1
TGTGCCATCAACCCGGGACAGGGTATCGATGGCTACACCTTC
CAINPGQGIDGYTF
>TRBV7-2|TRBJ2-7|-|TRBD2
TGTGCCAGCAGCCCGGAGCGGGGGGCCTCCTACGAGCAGTACTTC
CASSPERGASYEQYF
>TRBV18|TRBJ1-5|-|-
TGTGCCAGCTCACAGGGGAATCAGCCCCAGCATTTT
CASSQGNQPQHF
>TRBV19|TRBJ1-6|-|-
TGTGCCAGTAGTATAGATTGGGGGACATCACCCCTCCACTTT
CASSIDWGTSPLHF
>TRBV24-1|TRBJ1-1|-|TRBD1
TGTGCCACCAGTCCAGGGGGCGCGGGCACTGAAGCTTTCTTT
CATSPGGAGTEAFF
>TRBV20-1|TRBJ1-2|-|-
TGCAGTGCTAGTGAACAGGTGGGGCTTCGAGGAGGCTACACCTTC
CSASEQVGLRGGYTF
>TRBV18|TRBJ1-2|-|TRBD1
TGTGCCAGCTCACCCCAACCGGGACAGATGGCTAACTATGGCTACACCTTC
CASSPQPGQMANYGYTF
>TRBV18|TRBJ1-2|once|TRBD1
TGTGCCAGCTCACCGGCGACAGGGGTCTCAATTGCCTATGGCTACACCTTC
CASSPATGVSIAYGYTF
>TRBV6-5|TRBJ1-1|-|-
TGTGCCAGCAGTCGCGGTGGGGGGGCCAAGGAAGCTTTCTTT
CASSRGGGAKEAFF
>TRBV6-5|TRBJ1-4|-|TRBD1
TGTGCCAGCAGTTCCGCAGGGGGCGCGGTGGGAAAACTGTTTTTT
CASSSAGGAVGKLFF
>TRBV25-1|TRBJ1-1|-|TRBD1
TGTGCCAGCAGTCAGGTGGACAGGGGGTGGGCTGAAGCTTTCTTT
CASSQVDRGWAEAFF
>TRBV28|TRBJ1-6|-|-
TGTGCCAGCAGTTTCTCTACCGACAGATATAATTCACCCCTCCACTTT
CASSFSTDRYNSPLHF
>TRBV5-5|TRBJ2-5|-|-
TGTGCCAGCAACAAGGACACAGCCAAGGGGACCCAGTACTTC
CASNKDTAKGTQYF
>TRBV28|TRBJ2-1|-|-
TGTGCCAGCAGATCTGCATGGCATGAGCAGTTCTTC
CASRSAWHEQFF
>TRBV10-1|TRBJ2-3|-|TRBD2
TGCGCCAGCAGTGAACTTCGATTTAGCGGGGGGGCAAAGAAAACAGATACGCAGTATTTT
CASSELRFSGGAKKTDTQYF
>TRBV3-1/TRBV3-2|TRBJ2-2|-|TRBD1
TGTGCCAGCAGCCAAGAAGGGACAGGCAACACCGGGGAGCTGTTTTTT
CASSQEGTGNTGELFF
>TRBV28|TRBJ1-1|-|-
TGTGCCAGCAGTTTGGGCGGGGATCCCACTGAAGCTTTCTTT
CASSLGGDPTEAFF
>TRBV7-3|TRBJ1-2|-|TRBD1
TGTGCCAGCAGCGCAGCTGGACAGGGGTTGAACGGCTACACCTTC
CASSAAGQGLNGYTF
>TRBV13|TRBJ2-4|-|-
TGTGCCAGCAGCTTAAATCGCAAAAACATTCAGTACTTC
CASSLNRKNIQYF
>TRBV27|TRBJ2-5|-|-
TGTGCCAGCAGTTTGAATGGCGGGCAAGAGACCCAGTACTTC
CASSLNGGQETQYF
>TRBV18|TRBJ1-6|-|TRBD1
TGTGCCAGCTCACCGGACAGGGGCAACTCACCCCTCCACTTT
CASSPDRGNSPLHF
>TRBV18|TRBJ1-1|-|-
TGTGCCAGCTCACCACCGGGCGGGTTGAACACTGAAGCTTTCTTT
CASSPPGGLNTEAFF
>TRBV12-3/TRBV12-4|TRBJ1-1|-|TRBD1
TGTGCCAGCAGTTTTGACAGGGAGGAAGCTTTCTTT
CASSFDREEAFF
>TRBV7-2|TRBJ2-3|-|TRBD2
TGTGCCAGCAGCTCTCACCTAGCGGGCCTCACAGATACGCAGTATTTT
CASSSHLAGLTDTQYF
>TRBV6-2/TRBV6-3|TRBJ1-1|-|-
TGTGCCAGCAGCCCCATGGTTCAATCAGGAGGCACTGAAGCTTTCTTT
CASSPMVQSGGTEAFF
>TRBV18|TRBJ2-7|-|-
TGTGCCAGCTCACCCACGAGTTCTACGCGGTACGAGCAGTACTTC
CASSPTSSTRYEQYF
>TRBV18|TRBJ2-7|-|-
TGTGCCAGCTCACCAATTTCGGGAGAACTCGAGCAGTACTTC
CASSPISGELEQYF
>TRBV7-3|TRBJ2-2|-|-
TGTGCCAGCAGTAACGGGGAAACAACCGGGGAGCTGTTTTTT
CASSNGETTGELFF
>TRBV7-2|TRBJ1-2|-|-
TGTGCCAGCAGCAGGGGGGGGCAGGGCAACTATGGCTACACCTTC
CASSRGGQGNYGYTF
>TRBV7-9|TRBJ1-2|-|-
TGTGCCAGCAGCTTAGGACGGGGAGACTATGGCTACACCTTC
CASSLGRGDYGYTF
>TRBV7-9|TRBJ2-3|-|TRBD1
TGTGCCAGCAGCAAAACAGGGGGGAAAGGAGATACGCAGTATTTT
CASSKTGGKGDTQYF
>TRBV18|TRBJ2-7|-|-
TGTGCCAGCTCACAAAGCCGACAGAACTACGAGCAGTACTTC
CASSQSRQNYEQYF
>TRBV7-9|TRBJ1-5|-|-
TGTGCCAGCAGCTTGAGAGGTCAGAATAGCAATCAGCCCCAGCATTTT
CASSLRGQNSNQPQHF
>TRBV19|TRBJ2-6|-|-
TGTGCCAGTAGTATTACGACAGGTTCTGGGGCCAACGTCCTGACTTTC
CASSITTGSGANVLTF
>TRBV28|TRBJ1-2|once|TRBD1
TGTGCCAGCAGTCGCGACAGGGGATATGGCTACACCTTC
CASSRDRGYGYTF
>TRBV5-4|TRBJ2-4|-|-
TGTGCCAGCAGCCAGGACAAAGGCATTCAGTACTTC
CASSQDKGIQYF
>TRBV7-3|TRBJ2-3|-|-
TGTGCCAGCAGAAACAGTAGCACAGATACGCAGTATTTT
CASRNSSTDTQYF
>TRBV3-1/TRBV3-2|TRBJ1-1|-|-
TGTGCCAGCAGCCAAGTCGGTGAAGCTTTCTTT
CASSQVGEAFF
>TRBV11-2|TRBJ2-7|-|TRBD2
TGTGCCAGCAGCTTTCAGCGGGGGGGCCCGTACGAGCAGTACTTC
CASSFQRGGPYEQYF
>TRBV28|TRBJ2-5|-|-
TGTGCCAGCAGTCGTGGGTTCGGTGGGGGTAGCGGAGAGACCCAGTACTTC
CASSRGFGGGSGETQYF
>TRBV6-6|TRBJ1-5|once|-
TGTGCCAGCAGTTACTCGTCAGGGCGGCAGCCCCAGCATTTT
CASSYSSGRQPQHF
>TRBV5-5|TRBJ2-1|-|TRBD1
TGTGCCAGCAGCTTGGACCGACAGGGGGCGCATGAGCAGTTCTTC
CASSLDRQGAHEQFF
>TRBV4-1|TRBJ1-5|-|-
TGCGCCAGCAGCCTTCGGGAAGGGCTACCCGTTCAGCCCCAGCATTTT
CASSLREGLPVQPQHF
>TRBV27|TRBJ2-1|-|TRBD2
TGTGCTACCATAGGGCGGAGGACTAGCGGGGGGCGGAATGAGCAGTTCTTC
CATIGRRTSGGRNEQFF
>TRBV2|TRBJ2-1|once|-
TGTGCCAGCAAGGAGGGTACTGAGCAGTTCTTC
CASKEGTEQFF
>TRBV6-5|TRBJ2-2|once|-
TGTGCCAGCAGTTATGGCGGGGACACCGGGGAGCTGTTTTTT
CASSYGGDTGELFF
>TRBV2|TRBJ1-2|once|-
TGTGCCAGCAGACTGACAGATGGGTTTGGCTACACCTTC
CASRLTDGFGYTF
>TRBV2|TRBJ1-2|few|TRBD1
TGTGCCAGCAGGCCCCTAACAGGGGCGACTAACTATGGCTACACCTTC
CASRPLTGATNYGYTF
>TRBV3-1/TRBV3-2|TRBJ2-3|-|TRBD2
TGTGCCAGCAGCCAAGATCCGGGGGGGCTTTCAGATACGCAGTATTTT
CASSQDPGGLSDTQYF
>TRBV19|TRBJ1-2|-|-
TGTGCCAGTACTCGAGAGCGGGGGGTTAACTATGGCTACACCTTC
CASTRERGVNYGYTF
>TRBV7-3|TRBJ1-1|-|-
TGTGCCAGCAGCTTAACGGGGCCGGTCACTGAAGCTTTCTTT
CASSLTGPVTEAFF
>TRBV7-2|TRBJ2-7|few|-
TGTGCCAGCAGCTTAGTTATTCAGTCCGAGCAGTACTTC
CASSLVIQSEQYF